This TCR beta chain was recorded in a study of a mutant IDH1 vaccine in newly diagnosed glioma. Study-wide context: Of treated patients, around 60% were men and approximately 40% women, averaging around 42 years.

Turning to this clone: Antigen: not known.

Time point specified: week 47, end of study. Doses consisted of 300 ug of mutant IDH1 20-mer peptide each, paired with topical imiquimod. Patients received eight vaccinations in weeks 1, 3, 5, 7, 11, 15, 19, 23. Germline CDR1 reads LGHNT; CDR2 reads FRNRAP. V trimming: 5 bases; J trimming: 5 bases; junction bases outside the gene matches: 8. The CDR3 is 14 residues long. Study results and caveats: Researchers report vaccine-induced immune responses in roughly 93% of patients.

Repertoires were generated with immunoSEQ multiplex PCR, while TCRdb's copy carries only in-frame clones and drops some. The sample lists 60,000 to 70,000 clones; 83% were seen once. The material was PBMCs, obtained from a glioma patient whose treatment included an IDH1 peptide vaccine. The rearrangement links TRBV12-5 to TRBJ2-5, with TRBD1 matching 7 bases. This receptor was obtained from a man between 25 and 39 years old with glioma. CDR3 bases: TGTGCTAGTGGTATAGGGGGCCGTGGGGAGACCCAGTACTTC. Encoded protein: CASGIGGRGETQYF.